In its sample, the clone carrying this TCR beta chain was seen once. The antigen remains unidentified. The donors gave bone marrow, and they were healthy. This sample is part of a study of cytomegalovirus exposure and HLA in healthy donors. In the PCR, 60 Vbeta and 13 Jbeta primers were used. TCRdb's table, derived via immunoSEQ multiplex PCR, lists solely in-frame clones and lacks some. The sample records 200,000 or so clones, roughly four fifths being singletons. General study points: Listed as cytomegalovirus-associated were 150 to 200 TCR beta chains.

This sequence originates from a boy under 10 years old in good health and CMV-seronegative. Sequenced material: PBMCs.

In DNA, the CDR3 is TGTGCCAGCAGTGTGTCCGGGACAGAAAACAATGAGCAGTTCTTC. As protein: CASSVSGTENNEQFF. The gene calls are TRBV27 and TRBJ2-1; the match to TRBD1 covers 7 bases. V lost 5 bases to trimming and J lost 5 bases; unmatched junction nucleotides: 9. From germline, CDR1 is MNHEY and CDR2 SMNVEV (reference sequence). This CDR3 contains 15 residues.